This TCR beta chain was documented in a study of blood T cell repertoires in COVID-19. Study context: COVID-19 samples collected from the United States, Italy and Spain covered acute and convalescent phases. The analysed material was cDNA or gDNA that came from T cells, B-cell-depleted T cells, or PBMCs.

Original analysis: Reference gene primer amplification yielded estimated nucleated cell counts. Sequencing was performed with immunoSEQ multiplex PCR; in TCRdb, only in-frame clones are kept and a portion is missing. Clonal size and the V and J genes are those of that table, whereas D and trimming came from the DNA. This sample carries 450,000 to 500,000 clones, approximately 85% of them seen once, and the ten largest clones take 3.2%. Germline lookup yields CDR1 KGHDR and CDR2 SFDVKD. CDR3 size: 14 residues. J was trimmed by 5 bases and V by 6 bases; bases with no gene match: 7. The rearrangement links TRBV24-1 to TRBJ1-1; 8 bases match TRBD1. This sequence was found in a human donor in a cohort sampled during active COVID-19. The sample taken for sequencing was peripheral blood. The CDR3 spells CATSLNRGATEAFF. CDR3 DNA: TGTGCCACCAGTCTTAACAGGGGGGCAACTGAAGCTTTCTTT.